These 20 T cell receptor beta chains were all obtained from the same sample, sequenced in a study of shared clonotypes between healthy human individuals. The table came from immunoSEQ multiplex PCR; TCRdb's copy has only in-frame clones and leaves some out. The sample consists of some 2.4 million clones, approximately 94% of them appearing once. The source material was naive CD4+ T cells from PBMCs. Sample subset: CD45RA+ positively selected. The receptors come from a man aged 18 to 29 in good health. Some clones in this sample may be carry-over from other donors' samples.

This clone was picked up one time. The chain is built from TRBV10-3 and TRBJ2-5; D perhaps matches TRBD1 (6 bases). The CDR3 has 14 amino acids. Trimming took 5 bases from V and 5 from J, leaving 15 bases between them. CDR1 is ENHRY, CDR2 SYGVKD, per germline. The CDR3: CAISTGLGMETQYF. The DNA of the CDR3 is TGTGCCATCAGTACAGGGTTGGGGATGGAGACCCAGTACTTC.

The rearrangement joins TRBV28 to TRBJ2-1; D is undetermined. The CDR3 runs 16 residues. The germline gives CDR1 MDHEN, CDR2 SYDVKM. The V end was cut by 3 bases, the J end by 0 bases, with 12 bases between. CDR3 sequence: CASSFWQRSSYNEQFF. CDR3 coding DNA: TGTGCCAGCAGTTTCTGGCAGCGAAGCTCCTACAATGAGCAGTTCTTC.

The gene calls are TRBV27 and TRBJ2-1; D not certain. The germline V and J ends were trimmed by 7 bases and 2 bases, with 9 bases remaining between them. This CDR3 is 13 amino acids long. Germline V lookup: CDR1 MNHEY, CDR2 SMNVEV (reference sequence). The CDR3 nucleotides read TGTGCCAGCACCCCGGGTACCTACAATGAGCAGTTCTTC. As protein: CASTPGTYNEQFF.

The gene calls are TRBV7-9 and TRBJ1-5; a possible D gene is TRBD1 (6 bases). V lost 8 bases to trimming and J lost 4 bases, with 21 bases between them. Germline V gene sequence: CDR1 SEHNR, CDR2 FQNEAQ (reference sequence). The CDR3 is made up of 16 amino acids. The CDR3 region is CASLPSTDRSNQPQHF. The CDR3 nucleotides are TGTGCCAGCCTACCCTCGACAGACAGGTCGAATCAGCCCCAGCATTTT.

The V gene is TRBV9, the J gene TRBJ2-3; TRBD2 aligns across 10 bases. Germline CDR1 SGDLS, CDR2 YYNGEE. With 4 bases clipped from V and 4 bases from J, the junction kept 9 bases outside the gene matches. The CDR3 is 16 amino acids. CDR3 sequence (DNA): TGTGCCAGCAGCTCCGGGACTAGCGATCGGGCAGATACGCAGTATTTT. It is translated as CASSSGTSDRADTQYF.

The DNA of the CDR3 is TGTGCCAGCAGCGCCAGGACAGCGAGTAATTCACCCCTCCACTTT. It codes for CASSARTASNSPLHF. This sequence joins TRBV7-9 and TRBJ1-6, with D perhaps matching TRBD1 (6 bases). Germline V gives CDR1 SEHNR, CDR2 FQNEAQ (reference sequence). The CDR3 is 15 amino acids. The germline V and J ends were trimmed by 5 bases and 6 bases, with 14 bases remaining between them.

This chain links TRBV6-6 with TRBJ2-7; the match to TRBD1 covers 8 bases. Losses at the gene ends were 5 bases for V and 4 bases for J; bases not matched to a gene: 7. Germline V gene sequence: CDR1 MNHNY, CDR2 SVGAGI (reference sequence). This CDR3 spans 14 amino acids. CDR3 in amino acids: CASSDRDRLYEQYF. For the CDR3, the DNA is TGTGCCAGCAGTGACCGGGACAGGTTATACGAGCAGTACTTC.

The chain couples TRBV4-1 to TRBJ2-1; 8 bases map to TRBD2. The V gene end was trimmed by 3 bases and the J gene end by 4 bases; junction bases not matched to a gene: 17. CDR1 is MGHRA and CDR2 is YSYEKL in the germline V gene. The CDR3 sequence is 19 residues long. CDR3 region: CASSQDHGTGTRPYNEQFF. CDR3 DNA sequence: TGCGCCAGCAGCCAGGACCATGGGACCGGGACTAGGCCTTACAATGAGCAGTTCTTC.

The V gene is TRBV11-3, the J gene TRBJ2-7, with D uncertain. Trimming removed 5 bases from V and 1 base from J, with 15 bases in between. Germline assignment: CDR1 SGHNT and CDR2 YENEEA. The CDR3 consists of 15 residues. DNA for the CDR3: TGTGCCAGCAGCCCCGCTGGGATAAATTCCTACGAGCAGTACTTC. Amino acids: CASSPAGINSYEQYF.

The chain combines TRBV5-1 with TRBJ1-1; TRBD1 matches 7 bases. In germline, CDR1 is SGHRS, CDR2 YFSETQ. The CDR3 is made up of 14 amino acids. V dropped 4 bases and J dropped 1; count of bases not matched to a gene: 4. CDR3 in amino acids: CASSPTGKNTEAFF. The CDR3 coding sequence is TGCGCCAGCAGCCCGACAGGGAAGAACACTGAAGCTTTCTTT.

This clone came up a few times. This chain links TRBV5-1 with TRBJ2-1; D unresolved. The CDR3 is made up of 11 amino acids. Trimming took 6 bases from V and 7 from J, leaving 8 bases between them. Germline-derived CDR1 and CDR2 are SGHRS and YFSETQ. CDR3 in amino acids: CASNGLNEQFF. DNA of the CDR3: TGCGCCAGCAACGGCCTGAATGAGCAGTTCTTC.

J is TRBJ1-2 and V is TRBV27, with D perhaps matching TRBD1 (6 bases). CDR1 is MNHEY, CDR2 SMNVEV, per germline (reference sequence). CDR3 size: 13 residues. The germline V and J ends were trimmed by 6 bases and 8 bases, with 16 bases remaining between them. CDR3 protein: CASSRTGSEGYTF. The CDR3 nucleotides read TGTGCCAGCAGCCGTACAGGGTCGGAGGGCTACACCTTC.

This chain joins TRBV18 and TRBJ1-4, with 11 positions matching TRBD1. Per germline, CDR1 KGHSH and CDR2 LQKENI. V dropped 4 bases and J dropped 8; count of bases not matched to a gene: 9. The CDR3 covers 16 residues. DNA for the CDR3: TGTGCCAGCTCACAATTACCGGGGACAGGGGGAGAAAAACTGTTTTTT. The encoded protein is CASSQLPGTGGEKLFF.

The chain recombines TRBV5-4 with TRBJ1-1; D not certain. Germline V gives CDR1 SGHNT, CDR2 YYREEE (reference sequence). CDR3 length equals 14 residues. Trimming took 1 base from V and 1 from J, leaving 8 bases between them. Here the CDR3 reads CASSLRQTNTEAFF. In nucleotides, the CDR3 is TGTGCCAGCAGCTTGAGGCAGACGAACACTGAAGCTTTCTTT. The whole variable domain, remainder taken from reference TRBV5-4 and TRBJ1-1, is ETGVTQSPTHLIKTRGQQVTLRCSSQSGHNTVSWYQQALGQGPQFIFQYYREEENGRGNFPPRFSGLQFPNYSSELNVNALELDDSALYLCASSLRQTNTEAFFGQGTRLTVV.

V is TRBV11-2 and J is TRBJ2-3; D not certain. The CDR3 has 12 residues. V lost 1 base and J lost 9, with 8 bases in between. Germline loops: CDR1 SGHAT, CDR2 FQNNGV. In nucleotides, the CDR3 is TGTGCCAGCAGCTTAGGTGTCGAGACGCAGTATTTT. Amino acid sequence: CASSLGVETQYF.

The rearrangement uses TRBV4-2 and TRBJ1-4, with D maybe TRBD1 (5 bases). Germline loops: CDR1 LGHNA, CDR2 YNFKEQ. V lost 7 bases, J lost 8 bases, and 20 bases lay in between. There are 15 residues in the CDR3. CDR3 sequence reads: CASTGSARVDEKLFF. CDR3 DNA sequence: TGTGCCAGCACGGGCTCAGCCAGGGTTGACGAAAAACTGTTTTTT.

V usage is TRBV20-1 and J usage is TRBJ2-7; D unclear. V lost 4 bases, J lost 0 bases, and 4 bases lay in between. The V gene's germline CDR1 is DFQATT and CDR2 SNEGSKA (reference sequence). This CDR3 comprises 11 residues. The chain's CDR3 is CSAKFSYEQYF. CDR3 in DNA: TGCAGTGCTAAATTCTCCTACGAGCAGTACTTC.

This chain uses TRBV7-2 with TRBJ2-7; D gene uncertain. Germline CDR1 reads SGHTA; CDR2 reads FQGNSA. The V end lost 3 bases, the J end lost 6 bases, and 21 bases lay between the germline ends. This CDR3 is built from 16 residues. CDR3 amino acids: CASSFSTTPARGEQYF. In nucleotides, the CDR3 is TGTGCCAGCAGCTTTTCAACCACGCCGGCTCGCGGCGAGCAGTACTTC.

This clone was recorded only once. The V and J genes are TRBV5-8 and TRBJ2-1; weak D call: TRBD1 (6 bases). V dropped 5 bases and J dropped 10 bases, with 28 bases sitting between them. Per the germline V gene, CDR1 is SGHTS and CDR2 is YDEGEE. The CDR3 runs to 17 residues. This CDR3 is CASRKNLVDRALGEQFF. CDR3 coding DNA: TGTGCCAGCAGGAAAAACCTGGTGGACAGAGCCCTCGGGGAGCAGTTCTTC.

The chain couples TRBV6-1 to TRBJ2-7, with unresolved D. The CDR3 totals 11 residues. CDR1 is MNHNS and CDR2 is SASEGT in the germline V gene. Trimming took 5 bases from V and 3 from J, leaving 5 bases between them. The CDR3 loop is CASSTNYEQYF. Written as DNA, the CDR3 is TGTGCCAGCAGTACGAACTACGAGCAGTACTTC.